What follows describes a single T cell receptor beta chain. Method: immunoSEQ multiplex PCR; TCRdb's copy keeps in-frame clones and lacks some. The table lists nearly 8,500 clones, 80% of them singletons, with around 13% in the top ten. The data belong to a study of T cell repertoires in ileal Crohn's disease. V gave up 2 bases and J gave up 0 bases, with 11 bases separating them. This CDR3 contains 15 residues. Per the germline V gene, CDR1 is SGHRS and CDR2 is YFSETQ. The chain couples TRBV5-1 to TRBJ1-1, with D tentatively TRBD1 (5 bases). The source is an adult with Crohn's disease. The source material was ileal tissue. This CDR3 is CASSLGVLMNTEAFF. The CDR3 coding sequence is TGCGCCAGCAGCTTAGGGGTTTTAATGAACACTGAAGCTTTCTTT.